These T cell receptor beta chains were read from a single sample in a study of blood T cell repertoires in COVID-19. The protocol was immunoSEQ multiplex PCR, while the TCRdb copy is restricted to in-frame clones and leaves out a portion. In the table there are approximately 230,000 clones, around four fifths of which are singletons. The specimen was peripheral blood. The receptors were sampled from a man older than 75 with acute or convalescent COVID-19. CDR3s include the opening cysteine and the closing phenylalanine or tryptophan. D genes are given only for firm matches. Some rows mark clone size as missing; the rest say once, few, many or name a class of expanded clone.

d_gene	j_gene	abundance	v_gene	CDR3aa	CDR3nt
NA	TRBJ2-2	once	TRBV19	CASSQNTGELFF	TGTGCCAGTAGTCAGAACACCGGGGAGCTGTTTTTT
TRBD2	TRBJ2-3	NA	TRBV6-6	CASTKGTSGNTDTQYF	TGTGCCAGCACCAAGGGGACTAGCGGGAACACAGATACGCAGTATTTT
TRBD2	TRBJ2-7	NA	TRBV9	CASSAGEASGIPYEQYF	TGTGCCAGCAGCGCGGGGGAGGCTAGCGGAATCCCCTACGAGCAGTACTTC
NA	TRBJ2-1	NA	TRBV7-6	CASSLGHTTSYNEQFF	TGTGCCAGCAGCTTAGGTCACACCACCTCCTACAATGAGCAGTTCTTC
NA	TRBJ2-7	NA	TRBV20-1	CSATAAGQTF	TGCAGTGCTACAGCTGCCGGACAGACCTTC
TRBD1	TRBJ1-1	NA	TRBV6-5	CASLGTANTEAFF	TGTGCCAGCCTAGGGACAGCGAACACTGAAGCTTTCTTT
NA	TRBJ2-1	NA	TRBV7-3	CASSLTLRDEQFF	TGTGCCAGCAGCTTAACCCTCCGGGATGAGCAGTTCTTC
NA	TRBJ1-2	NA	TRBV5-8	CASSFGVNYGYTF	TGTGCCAGCAGCTTCGGAGTTAACTATGGCTACACCTTC
TRBD1	TRBJ2-7	NA	TRBV10-3	CAISESTGSYEQYF	TGTGCCATCAGTGAGTCGACAGGGAGTTACGAGCAGTACTTC
TRBD2	TRBJ2-7	NA	TRBV27	CASSFALAGTYEQYF	TGTGCCAGCAGTTTCGCCCTAGCGGGAACCTACGAGCAGTACTTC
NA	TRBJ1-6	NA	TRBV30	CAWSVSGDNSPLHF	TGTGCCTGGAGTGTTTCAGGGGATAATTCACCCCTCCACTTT
NA	TRBJ2-1	NA	TRBV10-3	CAISDPDSRFF	TGTGCCATCAGTGACCCCGACAGTCGGTTCTTC
TRBD1	TRBJ1-1	NA	TRBV5-1	CASSLDRAMNTEAFF	TGCGCCAGCAGCCTTGACAGGGCAATGAACACTGAAGCTTTCTTT
TRBD2	TRBJ2-7	NA	TRBV3-1/TRBV3-2	CASSNSGAYEQYF	TGTGCCAGCAGCAATAGCGGGGCCTACGAGCAGTACTTC
TRBD1	TRBJ2-3	NA	TRBV6-6	CASSSDRILSDTQYF	TGTGCCAGCAGTTCGGACAGGATTCTTTCGGATACGCAGTATTTT
TRBD2	TRBJ2-7	NA	TRBV28	CASSPRTSGRVYEQYF	TGTGCCAGCAGTCCCCGGACTAGCGGGAGGGTCTACGAGCAGTACTTC
NA	TRBJ1-6	NA	TRBV2	CASRQGFGSPLHF	TGTGCCAGCAGACAGGGCTTTGGGTCACCCCTCCACTTT
TRBD2	TRBJ2-1	NA	TRBV15	CATSSGLETYNEQFF	TGTGCCACCAGCAGCGGACTAGAGACCTACAATGAGCAGTTCTTC
NA	TRBJ2-5	NA	TRBV6-9	CASSLPLIRQAGETQYF	TGTGCCAGCAGTCTCCCATTAATTCGACAGGCGGGAGAGACCCAGTACTTC
TRBD1	TRBJ1-5	NA	TRBV2	CASGVRQGANQPQHF	TGTGCCAGCGGTGTACGACAGGGGGCGAATCAGCCCCAGCATTTT
NA	TRBJ2-7	NA	TRBV7-2	CASSGWTDAYEQYF	TGTGCCAGCAGCGGATGGACAGACGCTTACGAGCAGTACTTC
NA	TRBJ1-2	NA	TRBV9	CASSAGGADYGYTF	TGTGCCAGCAGCGCTGGGGGGGCCGACTATGGCTACACCTTC
NA	TRBJ1-1	once	TRBV2	CASSAGLTGTEAFF	TGTGCCAGCAGTGCCGGCTTGACGGGGACTGAAGCTTTCTTT
NA	TRBJ1-5	NA	TRBV20-1	CSASRQGNQPQHF	TGCAGTGCTAGTAGACAGGGCAATCAGCCCCAGCATTTT
TRBD1	TRBJ1-5	few	TRBV27	CASSLEGANQPQHF	TGTGCCAGCAGTTTAGAGGGGGCGAATCAGCCCCAGCATTTT
TRBD1	TRBJ1-2	NA	TRBV5-1	CASSPATGDSYNYGYTF	TGCGCCAGCAGCCCTGCAACGGGGGACAGCTATAACTATGGCTACACCTTC
NA	TRBJ1-2	NA	TRBV6-6	CASQQTTSYGYTF	TGTGCCAGCCAACAGACAACAAGCTATGGCTACACCTTC
NA	TRBJ2-2	NA	TRBV3-1/TRBV3-2	CASSQMVGAGELFF	TGTGCCAGCAGCCAAATGGTGGGCGCCGGGGAGCTGTTTTTT
NA	TRBJ2-7	NA	TRBV6-5	CASRPRTGSSYEQYF	TGTGCCAGCAGACCCCGGACGGGGAGCTCCTACGAGCAGTACTTC
TRBD2	TRBJ2-1	NA	TRBV5-1	CASSWTLAGAYNEQFF	TGCGCCAGCAGCTGGACACTAGCGGGAGCCTACAATGAGCAGTTCTTC
TRBD1	TRBJ1-1	once	TRBV6-5	CASSPNDRATEAFF	TGTGCCAGCAGTCCTAACGACAGGGCTACTGAAGCTTTCTTT
NA	TRBJ2-1	NA	TRBV10-3	CAISEGSWNEQFF	TGTGCCATCAGTGAGGGCTCCTGGAATGAGCAGTTCTTC
NA	TRBJ1-2	NA	TRBV6-6	CASSYPTNYGYTF	TGTGCCAGCTCCTACCCCACCAACTATGGCTACACCTTC
TRBD1	TRBJ2-5	few	TRBV19	CASSIGTVETQYF	TGTGCCAGTAGTATCGGGACAGTAGAGACCCAGTACTTC
NA	TRBJ1-2	once	TRBV11-2	CASRAPGATNYGYTF	TGTGCCAGCAGGGCTCCAGGGGCTACTAACTATGGCTACACCTTC
TRBD1	TRBJ1-2	once	TRBV4-1	CASSQEQQGAYYGYTF	TGCGCCAGCAGCCAAGAGCAACAGGGGGCGTACTATGGCTACACCTTC
NA	TRBJ2-3	once	TRBV27	CASSFTVADTQYF	TGTGCCAGCAGTTTCACCGTAGCAGATACGCAGTATTTT
NA	TRBJ1-4	once	TRBV5-5	CASFGPNEKLFF	TGTGCCAGCTTCGGTCCTAATGAAAAACTGTTTTTT
NA	TRBJ2-3	NA	TRBV28	CASSGPGGASTDTQYF	TGTGCCAGCAGTGGACCGGGGGGCGCTAGCACAGATACGCAGTATTTT
NA	TRBJ2-3	NA	TRBV19	CASSRGRGVADTQYF	TGTGCCAGTAGCCGGGGCAGGGGAGTAGCAGATACGCAGTATTTT
TRBD2	TRBJ2-5	NA	TRBV7-2	CASSLAASGGQETQYF	TGTGCCAGCAGCTTAGCCGCTAGCGGGGGACAAGAGACCCAGTACTTC
TRBD1	TRBJ1-5	NA	TRBV7-8	CASSQDRGRPQHF	TGTGCCAGCAGCCAGGACAGGGGCCGGCCCCAGCATTTT
NA	TRBJ2-3	NA	TRBV5-1	CASSLQGGLGADTQYF	TGCGCCAGCAGCTTGCAAGGAGGGTTGGGTGCAGATACGCAGTATTTT
NA	TRBJ2-6	NA	TRBV6-5	CASNSGSSGANVLTF	TGTGCCAGCAACTCCGGGAGCTCTGGGGCCAACGTCCTGACTTTC
TRBD1	TRBJ2-3	NA	TRBV3-1/TRBV3-2	CASSHRQGFTDTQYF	TGTGCCAGCAGCCACAGACAGGGATTCACAGATACGCAGTATTTT
NA	TRBJ2-1	NA	TRBV5-1	CASGREHENEQFF	TGCGCCAGTGGAAGGGAGCATGAAAATGAGCAGTTCTTC
NA	TRBJ2-3	NA	TRBV11-3	CASSFTRTDTQYF	TGTGCCAGCAGTTTTACTCGTACAGATACGCAGTATTTT
TRBD2	TRBJ2-7	NA	TRBV3-1/TRBV3-2	CASSQDSTVTSGGAARYF	TGTGCCAGCAGCCAAGACTCAACGGTAACTAGCGGGGGGGCTGCCCGGTACTTC